The rows below give T cell receptor beta chains drawn from one sample of a study of human T cells and chemical hapten exposure. TCRdb recomputed calls from the RACE reads with MiXCR, one row per CDR3 protein. The repertoire holds 50,000 to 70,000 distinct CDR3 sequences, with around 6.1% as singletons. Sequenced: whole blood. The receptor source for this set is a female donor in good health. Some clones in this sample may be carry-over from other donors' samples. CDR3s include the opening cysteine and the closing phenylalanine or tryptophan. Each record gives: V gene, J gene, clone size, D gene, CDR3 protein, CDR3 DNA. The D gene is left open where the match is weak. Not all rows give a size; the values are once, few, many and, for expanded clones, a class.

>TRBV20-1|TRBJ2-1|many|TRBD2
CSARTPGLAGGGSEQFF
TGCAGTGCTAGAACCCCGGGACTAGCGGGAGGTGGGAGTGAGCAGTTCTTC
>TRBV28|TRBJ2-6|few|-
CASRPQAGYQAVSGANVLTF
TGTGCCAGCAGACCCCAAGCGGGCTACCAGGCCGTCTCTGGGGCCAACGTCCTGACTTTC
>TRBV12-3/TRBV12-4|TRBJ1-5|-|-
CASSPWADPNQPQHF
TGTGCCAGCAGCCCGTGGGCAGATCCAAATCAGCCCCAGCATTTT
>TRBV10-3|TRBJ2-7|many|-
CAISGGRDYEQYF
TGTGCCATCAGTGGGGGCCGGGACTACGAGCAGTACTTC
>TRBV28|TRBJ2-3|many|-
CASSFGGISTDTQYF
TGTGCCAGCAGTTTCGGCGGGATATCCACAGATACGCAGTATTTT
>TRBV27|TRBJ2-7|-|-
CASSSTDRPYEQYF
TGTGCCAGCAGTTCCACAGACAGGCCCTACGAGCAGTACTTC
>TRBV5-1|TRBJ2-2|few|-
CASSLLGNTGELFF
TGCGCCAGCAGCTTGCTCGGGAACACCGGGGAGCTGTTTTTT
>TRBV30|TRBJ2-2|many|TRBD2
CAWSVLFVAGSFTGELFF
TGTGCCTGGAGTGTACTTTTCGTAGCGGGATCGTTCACCGGGGAGCTGTTTTTT
>TRBV29-1|TRBJ1-2|few|-
CSVWTVYGYTF
TGCAGCGTCTGGACAGTCTATGGCTACACCTTC
>TRBV7-2|TRBJ2-7|few|-
CASSLAGISEQYF
TGTGCCAGCAGCTTAGCGGGGATTAGCGAGCAGTACTTC
>TRBV7-7|TRBJ2-3|-|-
CASSLKQTKTTDTQYF
TGTGCTAGCAGCTTAAAGCAGACTAAGACCACAGATACGCAGTATTTT
>TRBV20-1|TRBJ1-6|many|-
CSARIWDQGYNSPLHF
TGCAGTGCTAGAATATGGGACCAGGGGTATAATTCACCCCTCCACTTT
>TRBV3-1|TRBJ1-1|few|-
CASSHHPGMNTEAFF
TGTGCCAGCAGCCATCATCCAGGTATGAACACTGAAGCTTTCTTT
>TRBV24-1|TRBJ2-2|few|TRBD1
CATSDHTGGANTGELFF
TGTGCCACCAGTGACCACACAGGGGGCGCGAACACCGGGGAGCTGTTTTTT
>TRBV12-3/TRBV12-4|TRBJ2-1|many|-
CASSLRTVGEQFF
TGTGCCAGCAGCCTCAGAACGGTCGGTGAGCAGTTCTTC
>TRBV5-1|TRBJ2-7|few|-
CASSFDPSYEQYF
TGCGCCAGCAGCTTCGACCCTTCCTACGAGCAGTACTTC
>TRBV6-2/TRBV6-3|TRBJ2-5|once|-
CASNESGPQETQYF
TGTGCCAGCAATGAGAGCGGCCCGCAAGAGACCCAGTACTTC
>TRBV6-2/TRBV6-3|TRBJ2-3|many|-
CASSYRGDTDTQYF
TGTGCCAGCAGTTATCGCGGGGACACAGATACGCAGTATTTT
>TRBV7-2|TRBJ1-1|-|-
CASSLQAGFINTEAFF
TGTGCCAGCAGCTTACAGGCAGGGTTTATAAACACTGAAGCTTTCTTT
>TRBV7-2|TRBJ1-4|-|-
CASSRTVNEKLFF
TGTGCCAGCAGCCGGACGGTAAATGAAAAACTGTTTTTT
>TRBV6-6|TRBJ1-3|many|-
CASSYTEYGNTIYF
TGTGCCAGCAGTTACACGGAATACGGAAACACCATATATTTT
>TRBV5-1|TRBJ2-7|-|TRBD2
CASSPLYGEGRDEQYF
TGCGCCAGCAGCCCCCTCTATGGGGAGGGCCGGGACGAGCAGTACTTC
>TRBV5-1|TRBJ2-4|-|-
CASSPQVGKNIQYF
TGCGCCAGCAGTCCGCAAGTAGGCAAAAACATTCAGTACTTC
>TRBV12-3/TRBV12-4|TRBJ2-1|many|TRBD2
CASSLNPGLAGYNEQFF
TGTGCCAGCAGTTTGAATCCGGGACTAGCGGGTTACAATGAGCAGTTCTTC
>TRBV7-3|TRBJ2-5|many|-
CASSLTRQETQYF
TGTGCCAGCAGCTTAACCAGGCAAGAGACCCAGTACTTC
>TRBV11-3|TRBJ2-3|many|-
CASSLGRGTDTQYF
TGTGCCAGCAGCTTGGGTAGGGGCACAGATACGCAGTATTTT
>TRBV4-1|TRBJ1-6|many|-
CASSQGGGAYNSPLHF
TGCGCCAGCAGCCAAGGCGGGGGCGCCTATAATTCACCCCTCCACTTT
>TRBV20-1|TRBJ2-7|few|-
CSARGATYEQYF
TGCAGTGCCAGAGGTGCCACCTACGAGCAGTACTTC
>TRBV2|TRBJ1-2|-|-
CAKSGNLNYGYTF
TGTGCCAAGTCAGGGAACTTGAACTATGGCTACACCTTC
>TRBV12-5|TRBJ2-7|many|-
CASGFRREQYF
TGTGCTAGTGGTTTCCGGCGAGAGCAGTACTTC
>TRBV12-3/TRBV12-4|TRBJ1-1|many|-
CASSSQGLDTEAFF
TGTGCCAGCAGTTCTCAGGGGCTGGACACTGAAGCTTTCTTT
>TRBV12-3/TRBV12-4|TRBJ2-3|few|-
CASSAGPELDTQYF
TGTGCCAGCAGTGCGGGACCCGAGCTAGATACGCAGTATTTT
>TRBV6-1|TRBJ1-4|-|-
CASRDEKLFF
TGTGCCAGCAGGGATGAAAAACTGTTTTTT
>TRBV6-6|TRBJ1-1|few|-
CASSRQEYTEAFF
TGTGCCAGCAGCAGACAGGAGTACACTGAAGCTTTCTTT
>TRBV5-4|TRBJ1-4|few|-
CASSRTTATNEKLFF
TGTGCCAGCAGCCGGACAACTGCAACTAATGAAAAACTGTTTTTT
>TRBV9|TRBJ1-1|many|TRBD1
CASQGGSGTEAFF
TGTGCCAGCCAGGGGGGTTCAGGCACTGAAGCTTTCTTT
>TRBV12-3/TRBV12-4|TRBJ2-2|-|TRBD2
CASSSTSGRSNTGELFF
TGTGCCAGCAGTTCGACTAGCGGGAGGTCGAACACCGGGGAGCTGTTTTTT
>TRBV5-1|TRBJ2-2|few|-
CASRPGTKNTGELFF
TGCGCCAGCAGACCCGGGACGAAAAACACCGGGGAGCTGTTTTTT
>TRBV6-2/TRBV6-3|TRBJ2-1|few|TRBD2
CASSYFGLAGGGEQFF
TGTGCCAGCAGTTACTTCGGACTAGCGGGAGGTGGTGAGCAGTTCTTC
>TRBV12-3/TRBV12-4|TRBJ2-4|few|TRBD2
CASSFGTSGTLAKNIQYF
TGTGCCAGCAGTTTCGGGACTAGCGGGACATTAGCCAAAAACATTCAGTACTTC
>TRBV3-1|TRBJ2-5|-|-
CASSQTRMETQYF
TGTGCCAGCAGCCAAACTAGGATGGAGACCCAGTACTTC
>TRBV4-3|TRBJ2-5|many|-
CASSQERARETQYF
TGCGCCAGCAGCCAAGAGCGAGCACGAGAGACCCAGTACTTC
>TRBV11-1|TRBJ1-1|many|-
CASSGNLNTEAFF
TGTGCCAGCAGTGGCAATTTGAACACTGAAGCTTTCTTT
>TRBV29-1|TRBJ1-1|few|-
CSVESGMNTEAFF
TGCAGCGTTGAATCAGGGATGAACACTGAAGCTTTCTTT
>TRBV6-2/TRBV6-3|TRBJ1-1|many|-
CASSDPNTEAFF
TGTGCCAGCAGTGACCCGAACACTGAAGCTTTCTTT
>TRBV20-1|TRBJ2-7|many|-
CSARSRLEYEQYF
TGCAGTGCTAGATCCAGGCTAGAGTACGAGCAGTACTTC
>TRBV5-1|TRBJ2-7|many|TRBD1
CASTLGQGAPSGHEQYF
TGCGCCAGCACCCTGGGACAGGGGGCGCCGTCCGGACACGAGCAGTACTTC
>TRBV2|TRBJ2-7|many|TRBD2
CASRLPGLAGARQYF
TGTGCCAGCAGACTTCCGGGACTAGCGGGAGCAAGGCAGTACTTC
>TRBV28|TRBJ2-1|-|TRBD1
CASSLNRGRSYNEQFF
TGTGCCAGCAGTTTAAACAGGGGGCGTTCCTACAATGAGCAGTTCTTC
>TRBV12-3/TRBV12-4|TRBJ2-7|many|-
CASSLEPQSSYEQYF
TGTGCCAGCAGTTTAGAGCCCCAGAGCTCCTACGAGCAGTACTTC
>TRBV6-1|TRBJ2-3|-|-
CASSEVVGRPADTQYF
TGTGCCAGCAGTGAAGTTGTCGGTCGCCCAGCAGATACGCAGTATTTT
>TRBV3-2|TRBJ2-6|many|-
CASSQVTAGANVLTF
TGTGCCAGCAGCCAAGTCACTGCGGGGGCCAACGTCCTGACTTTC
>TRBV6-2/TRBV6-3|TRBJ2-5|many|-
CASSPLVGGETQYF
TGTGCCAGCAGTCCCCTGGTTGGGGGTGAGACCCAGTACTTC
>TRBV24-1|TRBJ2-3|many|TRBD1
CATSDSRTGGKYTQYF
TGTGCCACCAGTGACTCCCGGACAGGGGGCAAATATACGCAGTATTTT
>TRBV19|TRBJ1-1|many|TRBD1
CASSIGTANTEAFF
TGTGCCAGTAGTATTGGGACAGCCAACACTGAAGCTTTCTTT